This record concerns one T cell receptor (beta chain) sequence. Its antigen is unknown. The method was immunoSEQ multiplex PCR; TCRdb's version includes in-frame clones alone and lacks a portion of them. The table includes fewer than 90,000 clones, 89% detected once. This sample is drawn from a study of PD-1 blockade in classical Hodgkin lymphoma. Following autologous stem cell transplantation, relapse occurred in every patient, and exposure to brentuximab vedotin varied. The best responses consisted of complete response, partial response or progressive disease. Study-level results: Nothing has yet pinned down what causes the repertoire differences, possibly disease activity or prior therapy. Whoever responded completely had baseline diversity much like that seen in newly diagnosed patients. Any patient who commenced nivolumab under 1 year after ASCT was excluded.

This sample comprised peripheral blood mononuclear cells (PBMCs), obtained at baseline. The sequence was obtained from a human donor with classical Hodgkin lymphoma.

The CDR3 loop is CASSLWQGVYTEAFF. DNA for the CDR3: TGTGCCAGCAGCTTGTGGCAGGGGGTATACACTGAAGCTTTCTTT. The chain combines TRBV5-6 with TRBJ1-1, with 7 bases fitting TRBD1. The CDR3 runs to 15 residues. Germline values: CDR1 SGHDT, CDR2 YYEEEE. V trimming: 1 base; J trimming: 3 bases; junction bases outside the gene matches: 6. Full variable domain (missing parts from reference TRBV5-6 and TRBJ1-1): DAGVTQSPTHLIKTRGQQVTLRCSPKSGHDTVSWYQQALGQGPQFIFQYYEEEERQRGNFPDRFSGHQFPNYSSELNVNALLLGDSALYLCASSLWQGVYTEAFFGQGTRLTVV.